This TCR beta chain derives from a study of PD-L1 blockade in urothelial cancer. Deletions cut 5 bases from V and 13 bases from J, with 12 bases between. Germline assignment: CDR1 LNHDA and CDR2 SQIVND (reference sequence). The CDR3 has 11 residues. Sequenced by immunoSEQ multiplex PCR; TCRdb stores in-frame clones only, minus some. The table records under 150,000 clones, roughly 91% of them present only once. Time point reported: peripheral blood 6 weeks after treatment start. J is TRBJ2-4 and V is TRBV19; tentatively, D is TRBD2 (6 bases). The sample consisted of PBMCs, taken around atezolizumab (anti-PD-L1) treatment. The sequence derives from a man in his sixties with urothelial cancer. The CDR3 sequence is CASSSRGRQYF. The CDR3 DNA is TGTGCCAGTAGTTCCCGGGGGAGACAGTACTTC.